A selection of T cell receptor beta chains follows, all from one sample in a study of beta chain features in type 1 diabetes. Only in-frame clones appear in the TCRdb table, and some are missing; sequencing was by immunoSEQ multiplex PCR. This table holds a few hundred thousand clones, around 30% found once. Material for sequencing was naive CD4+ T cells from blood. The receptors were sampled from a man younger than 35 in good health. CDR3s include the opening cysteine and the closing phenylalanine or tryptophan. Each record gives: V gene, J gene, D gene, clone size, CDR3 DNA, CDR3 protein. The D gene is left open where the match is weak. Clone size is not always given. Where it is, it says once, few, many or a class for expanded clones.

v_gene: TRBV29-1
j_gene: TRBJ2-7
d_gene: TRBD2
abundance: .
CDR3nt: TGCAGCGTAACGGGACTAGCGGGGATCTACGAGCAGTACTTC
CDR3aa: CSVTGLAGIYEQYF

v_gene: TRBV4-1
j_gene: TRBJ2-3
d_gene: .
abundance: few
CDR3nt: TGCGCCAGCAGCCAAGTGACGGGCACAGATACGCAGTATTTT
CDR3aa: CASSQVTGTDTQYF

v_gene: TRBV30
j_gene: TRBJ1-1
d_gene: .
abundance: .
CDR3nt: TGTGCCTGGAGTGTAATGCGGGGGCGCACTGAAGCTTTCTTT
CDR3aa: CAWSVMRGRTEAFF

v_gene: TRBV15
j_gene: TRBJ2-7
d_gene: .
abundance: few
CDR3nt: TGTGCCACCAGCAGGCACAGGGACGAGCAGTACTTC
CDR3aa: CATSRHRDEQYF

v_gene: TRBV4-1
j_gene: TRBJ2-5
d_gene: TRBD2
abundance: few
CDR3nt: TGCGCCAGCAGCCAAGGGGTAGCGGGGATCCAAGAGACCCAGTACTTC
CDR3aa: CASSQGVAGIQETQYF

v_gene: TRBV14
j_gene: TRBJ2-5
d_gene: TRBD2
abundance: few
CDR3nt: TGTGCCAGCAGCCAAGGGTTACTAGCGGGAGTCGAGACCCAGTACTTC
CDR3aa: CASSQGLLAGVETQYF

v_gene: TRBV30
j_gene: TRBJ2-7
d_gene: TRBD2
abundance: few
CDR3nt: TGTGCCTGGGGAGGACTAGTCGAGCAGTACTTC
CDR3aa: CAWGGLVEQYF

v_gene: TRBV4-1
j_gene: TRBJ1-4
d_gene: .
abundance: .
CDR3nt: TGCGCCAGCAGCCGTCGGGACCCTAATGAAAAACTGTTTTTT
CDR3aa: CASSRRDPNEKLFF

v_gene: TRBV7-2
j_gene: TRBJ1-4
d_gene: .
abundance: .
CDR3nt: TGTGCCAGCAGCCCAAGTGGGGGGCGGGAAAAACTGTTTTTT
CDR3aa: CASSPSGGREKLFF

v_gene: TRBV29-1
j_gene: TRBJ1-1
d_gene: TRBD1
abundance: .
CDR3nt: TGCAGCGTTCACAGGGGAAACACTGAAGCTTTCTTT
CDR3aa: CSVHRGNTEAFF

v_gene: TRBV7-3
j_gene: TRBJ2-4
d_gene: .
abundance: few
CDR3nt: TGTGCCAGCAGCTTAATGGGTCAGAAAAACATTCAGTACTTC
CDR3aa: CASSLMGQKNIQYF

v_gene: TRBV2
j_gene: TRBJ1-2
d_gene: TRBD1
abundance: .
CDR3nt: TGTGCCAGCAGCCTAGGAGGGGGCAATGGCTACACCTTC
CDR3aa: CASSLGGGNGYTF

v_gene: TRBV30
j_gene: TRBJ2-1
d_gene: TRBD2
abundance: .
CDR3nt: TGTGCCTGGACTCGCGGGACTAGCGGCAACAATGAGCAGTTCTTC
CDR3aa: CAWTRGTSGNNEQFF

v_gene: TRBV7-2
j_gene: TRBJ2-7
d_gene: TRBD1
abundance: .
CDR3nt: TGTGCCAGCAGCTACAGGGGTCGGAACGAGCAGTACTTC
CDR3aa: CASSYRGRNEQYF

v_gene: TRBV7-9
j_gene: TRBJ2-2
d_gene: TRBD2
abundance: .
CDR3nt: TGTGCCAGCAGCTCCCGGACTAGCGGGAGTCTCGCCGGGGAGCTGTTTTTT
CDR3aa: CASSSRTSGSLAGELFF

v_gene: TRBV28
j_gene: TRBJ2-3
d_gene: TRBD1
abundance: .
CDR3nt: TGTGCCAGCAGTTTCGGGACAGGGGGCGCAGATACGCAGTATTTT
CDR3aa: CASSFGTGGADTQYF

v_gene: TRBV14
j_gene: TRBJ2-5
d_gene: TRBD1
abundance: few
CDR3nt: TGTGCCAGCAGCCAAATGTCCGGGACAGGCGAGTACTTC
CDR3aa: CASSQMSGTGEYF

v_gene: TRBV11-2
j_gene: TRBJ2-5
d_gene: TRBD2
abundance: .
CDR3nt: TGTGCCAGCAGCTTAGTAGGGCTAGCGGTCCAAGAGACCCAGTACTTC
CDR3aa: CASSLVGLAVQETQYF

v_gene: TRBV4-2
j_gene: TRBJ2-7
d_gene: .
abundance: .
CDR3nt: TGTGCCAGCAGCCAAGATCGTCACTACGAGCAGTACTTC
CDR3aa: CASSQDRHYEQYF

v_gene: TRBV29-1
j_gene: TRBJ2-7
d_gene: .
abundance: .
CDR3nt: TGCAGCGTTGTTGTCCTCCTCAGCTCCTACGAGCAGTACTTC
CDR3aa: CSVVVLLSSYEQYF

v_gene: TRBV7-2
j_gene: TRBJ1-2
d_gene: .
abundance: .
CDR3nt: TGTGCCAGCAGCCTCCGGGACGCGGTGGGAGGCTACACCTTC
CDR3aa: CASSLRDAVGGYTF

v_gene: TRBV30
j_gene: TRBJ2-7
d_gene: .
abundance: .
CDR3nt: TGTGCCTGGAGTGTGGTTGTGAGCTCCTACGAGCAGTACTTC
CDR3aa: CAWSVVVSSYEQYF

v_gene: TRBV19
j_gene: TRBJ2-7
d_gene: .
abundance: .
CDR3nt: TGTGCCAGTAGTATGGGGGCAGGGACCTACGAGCAGTACTTC
CDR3aa: CASSMGAGTYEQYF

v_gene: TRBV25-1
j_gene: TRBJ2-1
d_gene: TRBD2
abundance: .
CDR3nt: TGTGCCAGCAGTGTAGCGGGAGGCCGGCAGTTCTTC
CDR3aa: CASSVAGGRQFF

v_gene: TRBV27
j_gene: TRBJ1-3
d_gene: .
abundance: .
CDR3nt: TGTGCCAGCGGCGACAGCTCTGGAAACACCATATATTTT
CDR3aa: CASGDSSGNTIYF

v_gene: TRBV6-5
j_gene: TRBJ2-1
d_gene: .
abundance: .
CDR3nt: TGTGCCGGGGGGCGAGTCAATGAGCAGTTCTTC
CDR3aa: CAGGRVNEQFF

v_gene: TRBV30
j_gene: TRBJ2-7
d_gene: TRBD2
abundance: .
CDR3nt: TGTGCCTGGAGGTCTTCAGCGGGAGGGCGGTACGAGCAGTACTTC
CDR3aa: CAWRSSAGGRYEQYF

v_gene: TRBV7-9
j_gene: TRBJ2-5
d_gene: TRBD1
abundance: .
CDR3nt: TGTGCCAGCAGCTTCGGACAGGGACAGACCCAGTACTTC
CDR3aa: CASSFGQGQTQYF

v_gene: TRBV11-2
j_gene: TRBJ2-1
d_gene: .
abundance: .
CDR3nt: TGTGCCAGCAGCTCCGGGCCGATCAAAAATGAGCAGTTCTTC
CDR3aa: CASSSGPIKNEQFF

v_gene: TRBV27
j_gene: TRBJ2-1
d_gene: TRBD1
abundance: .
CDR3nt: TGTGCCAGCAGTTTATCTAGGGGGCGCGGGTGGAATGAGCAGTTCTTC
CDR3aa: CASSLSRGRGWNEQFF

v_gene: TRBV14
j_gene: TRBJ2-7
d_gene: TRBD1
abundance: once
CDR3nt: TGTGCCAGCAGAGTCGGGACAGGGGAACGGAACGAGCAGTACTTC
CDR3aa: CASRVGTGERNEQYF

v_gene: TRBV29-1
j_gene: TRBJ2-3
d_gene: .
abundance: few
CDR3nt: TGCAGCGCGATCAGGGGGGTAACAACAGATACGCAGTATTTT
CDR3aa: CSAIRGVTTDTQYF

v_gene: TRBV9
j_gene: TRBJ2-2
d_gene: TRBD2
abundance: few
CDR3nt: TGTGCCAGCAGCTCGCGGGAGGACACCGGGGAGCTGTTTTTT
CDR3aa: CASSSREDTGELFF

v_gene: TRBV30
j_gene: TRBJ2-7
d_gene: TRBD1
abundance: .
CDR3nt: TGTGCCTGGACTAGGACAGGGGCCTACGAGCAGTACTTC
CDR3aa: CAWTRTGAYEQYF

v_gene: TRBV4-2
j_gene: TRBJ2-7
d_gene: .
abundance: .
CDR3nt: TGTGCCAGCAGCCAAGTAAGTTCGGAGACCTACGAGCAGTACTTC
CDR3aa: CASSQVSSETYEQYF

v_gene: TRBV30
j_gene: TRBJ2-2
d_gene: .
abundance: .
CDR3nt: TGTGCCTGGAGTGTACTGTACACCGGGGAGCTGTTTTTT
CDR3aa: CAWSVLYTGELFF

v_gene: TRBV7-2
j_gene: TRBJ2-7
d_gene: .
abundance: few
CDR3nt: TGTGCCAGCAGCTTAATGACAGGACGCCTCTACGAGCAGTACTTC
CDR3aa: CASSLMTGRLYEQYF

v_gene: TRBV9
j_gene: TRBJ1-3
d_gene: .
abundance: .
CDR3nt: TGTGCCAGCAGCGTCCCAGGATCTGGAAACACCATATATTTT
CDR3aa: CASSVPGSGNTIYF

v_gene: TRBV7-9
j_gene: TRBJ2-3
d_gene: .
abundance: .
CDR3nt: TGTGCCAGCAGCTTAGCGACCGGAGACCTCGTTAGCACAGATACGCAGTATTTT
CDR3aa: CASSLATGDLVSTDTQYF

v_gene: TRBV4-2
j_gene: TRBJ2-2
d_gene: .
abundance: .
CDR3nt: TGTGCCAGCAGCCAAGGTGGTGTTGACACCGGGGAGCTGTTTTTT
CDR3aa: CASSQGGVDTGELFF

v_gene: TRBV4-2
j_gene: TRBJ2-3
d_gene: TRBD2
abundance: .
CDR3nt: TGTGCCAGCAGCCAAGCCGGGACTAGCGGTACAGATACGCAGTATTTT
CDR3aa: CASSQAGTSGTDTQYF

v_gene: TRBV2
j_gene: TRBJ2-3
d_gene: .
abundance: once
CDR3nt: TGTGCCAGCAGCCAGGGCACAGATACGCAGTATTTT
CDR3aa: CASSQGTDTQYF

v_gene: TRBV5-4
j_gene: TRBJ2-7
d_gene: .
abundance: few
CDR3nt: TGTGCCAGCAGCACCGGACCCGCGGGGGAGCAGTACTTC
CDR3aa: CASSTGPAGEQYF

v_gene: TRBV5-1
j_gene: TRBJ2-7
d_gene: TRBD1
abundance: .
CDR3nt: TGCGCCAGCAGCCTAGTGGACAGGACCGGGGAGCAGTACTTC
CDR3aa: CASSLVDRTGEQYF

v_gene: TRBV30
j_gene: TRBJ2-1
d_gene: TRBD1
abundance: few
CDR3nt: TGTGCCTGGGACCGGGACAGGGTTTCCAATGAGCAGTTCTTC
CDR3aa: CAWDRDRVSNEQFF

v_gene: TRBV28
j_gene: TRBJ2-7
d_gene: .
abundance: .
CDR3nt: TGTGCCAGCCGAATGGGGACGAAAGTTGGCTTC
CDR3aa: CASRMGTKVGF

v_gene: TRBV6-4
j_gene: TRBJ2-6
d_gene: .
abundance: .
CDR3nt: TGTGCCAGCAGTGACTTAACAGGCTCTGGGGCCAACGTCCTGACTTTC
CDR3aa: CASSDLTGSGANVLTF

v_gene: TRBV7-9
j_gene: TRBJ1-4
d_gene: .
abundance: few
CDR3nt: TGTGCCAGCAGCCAGTTCGGGGTTTTGGAAAAACTGTTTTTT
CDR3aa: CASSQFGVLEKLFF

v_gene: TRBV30
j_gene: TRBJ2-1
d_gene: .
abundance: few
CDR3nt: TGTGCCTGGAGTCGGCCCCCCTCGCAGTTCTTC
CDR3aa: CAWSRPPSQFF